This T cell receptor (beta chain) was captured in a study of T cell responses to AZD1222 COVID-19 vaccine. Notes on the study in general: Spike-specific TCR breadth and depth were elevated following two AZD1222 doses.

Germline CDR1 is SGHNT and CDR2 is YYREEE (reference sequence). Germline trimming cut 3 bases from V and 7 bases from J; bases unmatched to any gene: 3. This CDR3 region has 14 residues. This clone appeared once. Antigen: not known. Profiled with immunoSEQ multiplex PCR; TCRdb holds only in-frame clones, not every one. The repertoire holds tens of thousands of clones, with roughly 83% as singletons. The rearrangement links TRBV5-4 to TRBJ2-1; 11 nucleotides agree with TRBD2. This clonotype originated in an adult who received the AZD1222 COVID-19 vaccine. Sequenced material: peripheral blood, taken 28 days after the second AZD1222 dose. The CDR3 DNA reads TGTGCCAGCAGCTCGACTAGCGGGGTGAATGAGCAGTTCTTC. Protein: CASSSTSGVNEQFF. The whole variable domain, remainder taken from reference TRBV5-4 and TRBJ2-1, is ETGVTQSPTHLIKTRGQQVTLRCSSQSGHNTVSWYQQALGQGPQFIFQYYREEENGRGNFPPRFSGLQFPNYSSELNVNALELDDSALYLCASSSTSGVNEQFFGPGTRLTVL.